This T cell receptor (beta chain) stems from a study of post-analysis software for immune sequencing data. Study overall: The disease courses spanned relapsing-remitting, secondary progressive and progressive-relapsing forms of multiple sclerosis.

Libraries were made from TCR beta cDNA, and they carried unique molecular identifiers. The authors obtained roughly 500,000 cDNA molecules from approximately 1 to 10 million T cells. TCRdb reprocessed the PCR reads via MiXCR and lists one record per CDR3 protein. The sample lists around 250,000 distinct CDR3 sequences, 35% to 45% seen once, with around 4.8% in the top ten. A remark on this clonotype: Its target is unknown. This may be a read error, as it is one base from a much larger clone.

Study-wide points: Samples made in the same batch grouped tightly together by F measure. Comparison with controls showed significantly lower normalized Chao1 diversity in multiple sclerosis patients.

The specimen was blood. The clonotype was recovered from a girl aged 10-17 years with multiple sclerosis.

Here the CDR3 DNA reads TGTGCCAGCATCCAGGGGGCGCACGCAGATACGCAGTATTTT. The encoded protein is CASIQGAHADTQYF. The chain links TRBV28 to TRBJ2-3; 8 nucleotides match TRBD1. V was pared by 7 bases and J by 4 bases, with 7 bases of the junction left unmatched. CDR3 length: 14 amino acids. Germline lookup yields CDR1 MDHEN and CDR2 SYDVKM.